The entry below describes one T cell receptor (beta chain). This CDR3 contains 14 residues. Trimming took 6 bases from V and 3 from J, leaving 12 bases between them. CDR1 is MNHEY and CDR2 is SVGAGI in the germline V gene. Original processing methods: Reference gene primer amplification in the assay estimated nucleated cell counts. Sequencing used immunoSEQ multiplex PCR; TCRdb keeps in-frame clones, though not all of them. The V and J calls and clone size were taken over from that table, and D and trimming were inferred from the DNA. Among tens of thousands of clones listed, approximately 90% were seen once. This record belongs to a study of blood T cell repertoires in COVID-19. On the study more broadly: There were acute and convalescent COVID-19 samples, and they came from the United States, Italy and Spain. Sources were T cells, B-cell-depleted T cells, or PBMCs; the material itself was cDNA or gDNA.

The chain carries TRBV6-5 and TRBJ1-5, with D possibly being TRBD1 (6 bases). Material: peripheral blood. The source is a man aged 55-75 years with active or convalescent COVID-19. The CDR3 region is CASRQGSLNQPQHF. In DNA, the CDR3 is TGTGCCAGCAGGCAGGGGTCCCTCAATCAGCCCCAGCATTTT.